The following is a T cell receptor (beta chain) sequence with its context. Its target is not known. The junction departs from germline at one end; a sequencing error may be responsible. These data come from a study of lung T cells in sarcoidosis with Löfgren's syndrome. Study-level results: Versus controls, Löfgren's syndrome patients reportedly showed TRAV12-1 and TRBV2 as most expanded. These T cells were suggested, not shown, to recognize a putative antigen.

The CDR3 length is 14 residues. Germline V gene sequence: CDR1 MGHRA, CDR2 YSYEKL. Using its own MiXCR run on the reads, TCRdb lists one record per CDR3 protein. This table has about 2,500 distinct CDR3 sequences, around 30% appearing once. The chain is built from TRBV4-1 and TRBJ2-1; 8 bases are a match to TRBD2. This receptor was identified in a human donor with sarcoidosis (Löfgren's syndrome or another form), or a control subject (not recorded which). The sample was CD4+ T cells from PBMCs. The DNA of the CDR3 is TGCGCCAGCGGCCAATACCGGGTAGCGGGAGAGCAGTTCTTC. It is translated as CASGQYRVAGEQFF.